The source of this TCR beta chain is a study of blood T cell repertoires in COVID-19. This CDR3 comprises 14 residues. J was trimmed by 7 bases and V by 4 bases; bases with no gene match: 5. Germline CDR1 SGDLS, CDR2 YYNGEE. Sequenced by immunoSEQ multiplex PCR; TCRdb stores in-frame clones only, minus some. The table lists some 270,000 clones, more than 75% of them singletons. The source of this sequence is a woman in her 50s who had been exposed to COVID-19. This chain links TRBV9 with TRBJ1-4, with 9 bases fitting TRBD1. The sequenced material came from PBMCs or T cells enriched from blood (not recorded which). CDR3 sequence reads: CASSPRQGGEKLFF. DNA for the CDR3: TGTGCCAGCAGCCCCCGACAGGGGGGTGAAAAACTGTTTTTT.